The sequence of this T cell receptor (beta chain) was determined in a study of memory CD4+ T cells and cytomegalovirus serostatus. About the study: This sample comes from healthy Belgian adults, about nine CMV seropositive, around 26 seronegative.

V was pared by 4 bases and J by 7 bases, with 16 bases between. Germline V gives CDR1 SGHTA, CDR2 FQGNSA. This CDR3 is built from 14 residues. Single viable CD3+CD4+CD8-CD45RO+ cells were sorted as the memory CD4+ T cells. In the original processing: Out-of-frame sequences were removed, leaving some 2 million distinct TCRbeta sequences. Some clones are missing from TCRdb's copy, which holds only in-frame ones; the method was immunoSEQ multiplex PCR. V and J calls plus clone size are reproduced from that table; the DNA served to infer D and trimming. Of about 58,000 clones detected, roughly 84% appear once; the ten largest clones hold approximately 0.5%.

The sample comprised memory CD4+ T cells from blood. The genes are TRBV7-2 and TRBJ1-1; maybe TRBD1 (5 bases). This TCR was recovered from an adult in good health and CMV-seronegative. Some clones in this sample may be carry-over from other donors' samples. The CDR3 loop reads CASSWDLGEGEAFF. In nucleotides, the CDR3 is TGTGCCAGCAGCTGGGACCTGGGGGAGGGTGAAGCTTTCTTT.